The 5 T cell receptor beta chains below were found in one sample sequenced in a study of regulatory T cells in long-lasting Graves disease. Noted time point: newly diagnosed GD, antithyroid drugs for less than 3 months. Construction of the TCR library relied on RNA isolated from PBMCs. The TCR beta library used iRepertoire HTBI primers with Arm-PCR amplification of CDR3. TCRdb itself ran the multiplex PCR reads through MiXCR, one entry per CDR3 protein. The data show under 450,000 distinct CDR3 sequences, 15% to 20% seen once. These data also featured in a second study, about T cells in Graves' hyperthyroidism and ophthalmopathy.

Sequencing used peripheral blood mononuclear cells (PBMCs), obtained at new diagnosis, from a patient treated with antithyroid drugs. The receptors shown here come from a woman aged 18-35 years with Graves disease.

This rearrangement joins TRBV28 to TRBJ1-2; unclear D gene. CDR1 and CDR2 from the germline V gene are MDHEN and SYDVKM. Trimming pared 10 bases from V and 2 bases from J, leaving 14 bases between. The CDR3 extends over 13 amino acids. CDR3 sequence reads: CATHGVLNYGYTF. CDR3 bases: TGTGCCACCCACGGGGTCCTAAACTATGGCTACACCTTC.

With respect to this clonotype: A read error is likely here: a far larger clone is one base away. V is TRBV2 and J is TRBJ2-5, with D tentatively TRBD1 or TRBD2 (7 bases each). The CDR3 contains 13 residues. CDR1 and CDR2 (germline): SNHLY, FYNNEI. DNA of the CDR3: TGTGCCAGCAGTACAGGGGACTACAATGAGCGGTTCTTC. Its protein is CASSTGDYNERFF.

The V gene is TRBV20-1, the J gene TRBJ2-1; no reliable D call. This CDR3 is built from 15 residues. Trimming cost V 6 bases and J 3 bases, with 18 bases left between them. Germline V gene lookup returns CDR1 DFQATT and CDR2 SNEGSKA (reference sequence). The CDR3 region has the DNA TGCAGTGCCCCTAGGTCCAGAGACCTCTACAATGAGCAGTTCTTC. Protein: CSAPRSRDLYNEQFF.

Ten or more counts support this clonotype. The CDR3 spells CASSLDRGHSARSYEQYF. The DNA for the CDR3 is TGTGCCAGCAGCTTGGACAGGGGGCACAGCGCCCGATCCTACGAGCAGTACTTC. V gene TRBV11-2 combines with J gene TRBJ2-7, with TRBD1 matching over 11 bases. The CDR3 totals 18 residues. CDR1 SGHAT and CDR2 FQNNGV come from the germline V gene. V was pared by 3 bases and J by 1 base, with 11 bases of the junction left unmatched.

This clonotype was picked up many times. The chain is built from TRBV5-5 and TRBJ1-2; D is undetermined. V was trimmed by 5 bases and J by 2 bases, leaving 10 bases between them. Germline CDR1 SGHKS, CDR2 YYEKEE (reference sequence). The CDR3 extends over 13 amino acids. The CDR3 DNA is TGTGCCAGCAGACCTGAAACCAACTATGGCTACACCTTC. Its translation is CASRPETNYGYTF.